What follows describes a single T cell receptor beta chain. Antigen unknown. This entry is derived from a study of immune evolution from preneoplasia to lung adenocarcinoma. Study details: HLA loss of heterozygosity: around 6.5% AIS, around 16% MIA, roughly 35% ADC, none AAH. Findings and limits, study-wide: From normal lung to invasive adenocarcinoma, top clone frequencies appeared to decrease.

Profiled with immunoSEQ multiplex PCR; TCRdb holds only in-frame clones, not every one. The sample shows roughly 9,400 clones, 88% of them seen only once. V gave up 5 bases and J gave up 3 bases, with 11 bases separating them. Germline V lookup: CDR1 SGHRS, CDR2 YFSETQ. This CDR3 has 13 amino acids. Patient tissue came from resections in Japan or China, 2014–2017. Macro-dissection enriched premalignant or tumor cells before nucleic acid extraction. Sequencing was performed on FFPE invasive lung adenocarcinoma tissue. The receptor comes from a person aged 70 to 80 with invasive lung adenocarcinoma. Some clones in this sample may be carry-over from other donors' samples. The chain has TRBV5-1 and TRBJ2-5, with no clear D. The CDR3 region has the DNA TGCGCCAGCAGTAGGACGAGAGAAGAGACCCAGTACTTC. As protein: CASSRTREETQYF. Supplemented by reference TRBV5-1 and TRBJ2-5, the full variable domain reads KAGVTQTPRYLIKTRGQQVTLSCSPISGHRSVSWYQQTPGQGLQFLFEYFSETQRNKGNFPGRFSGRQFSNSRSEMNVSTLELGDSALYLCASSRTREETQYFGPGTRLLVL.